This T cell receptor (beta chain) was found in a study of beta chain features in type 1 diabetes. Study-wide context: Patients looked much like healthy donors when it came to age, gender and cell yields.

Every single donor gave one heparinised blood draw, and these averaged around 0.12 L. Purity above 95% was achieved in all sorted populations. Every isolated RNA sample was fully reverse transcribed, so sequencing captured expressed TCRB transcripts. Using immunoSEQ multiplex PCR, the repertoire was profiled, and TCRdb retains in-frame clones only, with some absent. The table lists a few hundred thousand clones, around 16% of them singletons. General study findings and limits: Patients with Type 1 diabetes showed moderately but significantly shorter TCRB CDR3s in all four CD4+ subsets.

This clone was found a few times. Its antigen is currently unknown. This CDR3 region has 13 residues. Germline V CDR1 and CDR2: SQVTM, ANQGSEA. The chain combines TRBV29-1 with TRBJ2-3; 7 bases are a match to TRBD2. The TCR was taken from a man aged 25-45 years with type 1 diabetes. Sample: naive CD4+ T cells from blood. The CDR3 loop is CGGTTSSTDTQYF. The CDR3 coding sequence is TGCGGGGGGACTACTTCTAGCACAGATACGCAGTATTTT.